This T cell receptor (beta chain) was identified during a study of T cells after yellow fever vaccination. Each CDR3 protein is one row after TCRdb ran MiXCR on the 5' RACE reads. The sample holds approximately 450,000 distinct CDR3 sequences, 15% to 20% seen once. V lost 1 base and J 5 bases, leaving 14 bases between the germline ends. This CDR3 is 15 amino acids long. This clonotype turned up a few times. This receptor was identified in a man younger than 35 who received the YFV17D yellow fever vaccine. The sequenced sample was PBMCs, obtained before the yellow fever booster vaccination. This sequence joins TRBV12-3 or TRBV12-4 and TRBJ2-5; D is possibly TRBD1 (6 bases). The chain's CDR3 is CASSLGGRGWETQYF. The DNA for the CDR3 is TGTGCCAGCAGTTTAGGGGGGCGCGGGTGGGAGACCCAGTACTTC.